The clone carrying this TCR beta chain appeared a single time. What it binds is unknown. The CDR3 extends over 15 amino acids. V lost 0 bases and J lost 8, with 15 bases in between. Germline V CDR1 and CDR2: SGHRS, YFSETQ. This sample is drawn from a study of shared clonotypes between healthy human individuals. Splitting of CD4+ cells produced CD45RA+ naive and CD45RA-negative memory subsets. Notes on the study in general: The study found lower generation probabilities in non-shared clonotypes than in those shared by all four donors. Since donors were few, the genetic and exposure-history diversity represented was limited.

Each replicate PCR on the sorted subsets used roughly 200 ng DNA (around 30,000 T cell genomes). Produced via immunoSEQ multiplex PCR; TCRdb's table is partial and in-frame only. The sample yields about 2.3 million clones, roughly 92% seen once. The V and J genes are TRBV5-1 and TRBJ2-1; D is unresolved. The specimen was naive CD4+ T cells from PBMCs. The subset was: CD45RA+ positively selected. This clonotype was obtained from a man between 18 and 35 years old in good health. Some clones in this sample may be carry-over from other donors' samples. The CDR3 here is CASSLGGLDSYEQFF. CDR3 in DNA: TGCGCCAGCAGCTTGGGGGGTCTAGATTCGTATGAGCAGTTCTTC.